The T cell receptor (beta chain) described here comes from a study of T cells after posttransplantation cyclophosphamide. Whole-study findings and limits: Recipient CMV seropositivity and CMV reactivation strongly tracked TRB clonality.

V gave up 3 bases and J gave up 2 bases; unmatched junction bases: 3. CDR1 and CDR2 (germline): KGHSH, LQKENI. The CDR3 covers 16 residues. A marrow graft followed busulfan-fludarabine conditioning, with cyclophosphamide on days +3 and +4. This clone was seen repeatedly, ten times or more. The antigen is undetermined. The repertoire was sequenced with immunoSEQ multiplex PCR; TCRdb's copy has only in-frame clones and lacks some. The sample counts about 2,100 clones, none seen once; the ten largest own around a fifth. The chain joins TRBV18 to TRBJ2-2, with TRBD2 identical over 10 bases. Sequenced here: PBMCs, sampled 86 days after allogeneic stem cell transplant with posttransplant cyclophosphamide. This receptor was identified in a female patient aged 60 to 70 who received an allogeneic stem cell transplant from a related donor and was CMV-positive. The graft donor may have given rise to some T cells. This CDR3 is CASSPLAGVNTGELFF. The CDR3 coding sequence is TGTGCCAGCTCACCTCTAGCGGGGGTAAACACCGGGGAGCTGTTTTTT.